This T cell receptor (beta chain) derives from a study of identical twins. Whole-study results and caveats: Among beta out-of-frame sequences, excess sharing between twins appeared weaker. For cord blood, abundant beta clonotypes had fewer insertions, unlike memory repertoires, which showed none.

This clonotype was seen at least ten times. Its target is unknown. Only healthy Caucasians were included as donors. Germline V lookup: CDR1 MNHEY, CDR2 SMNVEV (reference sequence). The CDR3 spans 17 residues. V dropped 8 bases and J dropped 0 bases, with 20 bases sitting between them. Using its own MiXCR run on the 5' RACE reads, TCRdb lists one record per CDR3 protein. The sample lists hundreds of thousands of distinct CDR3 sequences, 5.5% to 7.5% seen once, with around 1.7% in the top ten. The sequenced sample was naive T cells sorted from blood. This receptor was taken from a man aged 18 to 35 in good health. This chain links TRBV27 with TRBJ2-1; D is possibly TRBD2 (6 bases). The CDR3 DNA reads as TGTGCCAGCTTGCCGGGAGACGCGTCTAGCTCCTACAATGAGCAGTTCTTC. This encodes CASLPGDASSSYNEQFF.